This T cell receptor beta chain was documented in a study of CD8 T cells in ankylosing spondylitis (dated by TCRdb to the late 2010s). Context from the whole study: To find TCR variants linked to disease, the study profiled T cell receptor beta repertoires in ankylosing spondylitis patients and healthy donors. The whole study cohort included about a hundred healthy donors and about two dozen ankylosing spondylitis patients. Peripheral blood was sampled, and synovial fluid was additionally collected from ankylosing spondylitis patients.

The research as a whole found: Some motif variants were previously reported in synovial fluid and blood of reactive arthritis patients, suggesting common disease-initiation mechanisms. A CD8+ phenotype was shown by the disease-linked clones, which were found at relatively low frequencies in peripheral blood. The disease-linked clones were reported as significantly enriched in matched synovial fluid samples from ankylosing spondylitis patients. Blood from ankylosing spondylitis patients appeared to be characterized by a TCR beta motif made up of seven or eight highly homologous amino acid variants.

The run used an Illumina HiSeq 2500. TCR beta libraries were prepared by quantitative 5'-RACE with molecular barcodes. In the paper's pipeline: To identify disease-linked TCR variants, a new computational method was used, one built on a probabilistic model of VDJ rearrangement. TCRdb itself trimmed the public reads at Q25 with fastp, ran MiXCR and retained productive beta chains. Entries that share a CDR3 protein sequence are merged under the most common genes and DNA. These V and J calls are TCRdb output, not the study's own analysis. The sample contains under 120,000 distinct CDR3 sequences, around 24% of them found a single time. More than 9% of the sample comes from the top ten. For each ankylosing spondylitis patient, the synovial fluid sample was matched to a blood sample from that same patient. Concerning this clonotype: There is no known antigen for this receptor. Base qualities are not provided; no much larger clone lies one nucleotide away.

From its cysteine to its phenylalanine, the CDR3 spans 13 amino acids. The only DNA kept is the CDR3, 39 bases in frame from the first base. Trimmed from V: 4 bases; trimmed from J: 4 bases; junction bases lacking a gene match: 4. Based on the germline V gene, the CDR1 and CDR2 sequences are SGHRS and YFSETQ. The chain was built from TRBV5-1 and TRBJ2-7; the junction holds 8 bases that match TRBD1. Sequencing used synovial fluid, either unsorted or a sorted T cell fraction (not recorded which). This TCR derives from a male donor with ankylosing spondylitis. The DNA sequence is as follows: TGCGCCAGCAGCACCACAGGGGGTTACGAGCAGTACTTC. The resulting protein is CASSTTGGYEQYF.